These 27 T cell receptor beta chains were all obtained from the same sample, sequenced in a study of spatial heterogeneity in lung cancer. These receptors have no known antigen. As for time point: sample taken at primary tumor resection. Findings and limits, study-wide: Higher tumor mutation counts went along with higher counts of expanded intratumoral alpha and beta TCRs.

In TCRdb, the 5' RACE reads were re-called with MiXCR into one record per CDR3 protein. The table lists roughly 5,000 distinct CDR3 sequences, roughly 6.5% of them singletons. This sample comprised lung tumor tissue, obtained at surgery. The receptor source for this set is a female donor with early-stage non-small cell lung cancer.

This clonotype was seen many times. This beta chain is off target for a library built for alpha chains, so its abundance means little. The rearrangement joins TRBV5-6 to TRBJ2-1, with 10 nucleotides matching TRBD1. Losses at the gene ends were 2 bases for V and 2 bases for J; bases not matched to a gene: 4. The V gene's germline CDR1 is SGHDT and CDR2 YYEEEE. The length of the CDR3 is 16 residues. CDR3 amino acids: CASSFPGQGAYNEQFF. CDR3 in DNA: TGTGCCAGCAGCTTCCCAGGACAGGGGGCCTACAATGAGCAGTTCTTC.

By share of the sample, this clonotype is medium-sized. Being off target in a library aimed at alpha chains, this beta chain has a size of little meaning. V usage is TRBV3-1 and J usage is TRBJ2-1, with D tentatively TRBD2 (5 bases). Germline lookup yields CDR1 LGHDT and CDR2 YNNKEL (reference sequence). CDR3 length: 16 residues. V was clipped by 4 bases and J by 3 bases, with 16 bases between them. The CDR3 DNA is TGTGCCAGCAGCCCCTGGGCTAGCAGACACTACAATGAGCAGTTCTTC. Its translation is CASSPWASRHYNEQFF.

Within the sample, this clonotype is medium-sized. The library was prepared for alpha chains; this beta chain is a stray read, so its frequency means little. The chain combines TRBV29-1 with TRBJ1-1; D gene uncertain. This CDR3 has 12 amino acids. The germline gives CDR1 SQVTM, CDR2 ANQGSEA. Deletions cut 3 bases from V and 7 bases from J, with 12 bases between. Written as DNA, the CDR3 is TGCAGCGTTGAGAACTACCCCGATGAAGCTTTCTTT. Translated: CSVENYPDEAFF.

The sample holds a few counts of this clonotype. Being off target in a library aimed at alpha chains, this beta chain has a size of little meaning. V gene TRBV20-1 combines with J gene TRBJ1-1; 8 bases fit TRBD1. V dropped 8 bases and J dropped 1; count of bases not matched to a gene: 9. The CDR3 is 14 residues long. Per germline, CDR1 DFQATT and CDR2 SNEGSKA (reference sequence). CDR3: CSPRQGRRNTEAFF. DNA of the CDR3: TGCAGTCCTCGACAGGGGAGGAGGAACACTGAAGCTTTCTTT.

This clonotype has ten or more counts. The size of this beta chain means little, since it is a stray read in a library made for alpha chains. V and J are TRBV5-6 and TRBJ1-5, with 7 bases aligning to TRBD1. This CDR3 region has 16 residues. Germline V gives CDR1 SGHDT, CDR2 YYEEEE. Trimming cost V 1 base and J 7 bases; bases outside gene matches: 11. In nucleotides, the CDR3 is TGTGCCAGCAGCTTGAGGGGGCAGGGAGTTCGCCAGCCCCAGCATTTT. Encoded protein: CASSLRGQGVRQPQHF.

This clonotype was recorded at least ten times. This beta chain was picked up by a library intended for alpha chains and is off target, so its count carries little meaning. The chain combines TRBV7-9 with TRBJ2-3; D may be TRBD2 (6 bases). V was shortened by 2 bases and J by 0 bases, with 9 bases between the two germline ends. Germline CDR1 SEHNR, CDR2 FQNEAQ (reference sequence). The length of the CDR3 is 15 residues. CDR3 bases: TGTGCCAGCAGCTTATGGGGGGAGAGCACAGATACGCAGTATTTT. It specifies CASSLWGESTDTQYF.

By proportion, this clonotype is medium-sized. Since the library was made to target alpha chains, this beta chain is a stray read and its abundance is not meaningful. V is TRBV28 and J is TRBJ1-4; D is unresolved. V lost 6 bases to trimming and J lost 7 bases, with 12 bases between them. Germline loops: CDR1 MDHEN, CDR2 SYDVKM. The CDR3 is 13 amino acids. DNA of the CDR3: TGTGCCAGCAGCTCGGCACTAGGTGAAAAACTGTTTTTT. Residues: CASSSALGEKLFF.

By proportion, this clonotype is medium-sized. Within a library made for alpha chains, this beta chain is off target, and its count is uninformative. This chain joins TRBV11-2 and TRBJ2-5; 10 bases are shared with TRBD2. J lost 5 bases, V lost 5 bases, and 11 bases had no gene match. Germline values: CDR1 SGHAT, CDR2 FQNNGV. This CDR3 has 16 residues. The CDR3 DNA is TGTGCCAGCAGCCCCTCTAGCGGGGGTTTCGGGGAGACCCAGTACTTC. Its translation: CASSPSSGGFGETQYF.

This clonotype was counted at least ten times. With the library built for alpha chains, this beta chain is off target and its frequency is not meaningful. The chain employs TRBV5-6 and TRBJ1-5; D unresolved. Trimming left V 1 base short and J 7 bases short, with 12 bases between. In germline, CDR1 is SGHDT, CDR2 YYEEEE. This CDR3 comprises 14 residues. Written as DNA, the CDR3 is TGTGCCAGCAGCTTGTGGAACCCCCGGCAGCCCCAGCATTTT. Translation: CASSLWNPRQPQHF.

This clonotype is classed as medium-sized. Found in a library prepared for alpha chains, this beta chain is an off-target read, and its abundance has little meaning. V gene TRBV27 combines with J gene TRBJ2-7; possible D gene TRBD1, 5 bases. CDR3 size: 15 residues. Germline assignment: CDR1 MNHEY and CDR2 SMNVEV (reference sequence). V was trimmed by 4 bases and J by 6 bases, leaving 19 bases between them. The CDR3 here is CASSSREGMSFEQYF. CDR3 DNA sequence: TGTGCCAGCAGTTCCAGGGAAGGGATGTCGTTCGAGCAGTACTTC.

By sample share, this clonotype is medium-sized. In a library made to pick up alpha chains, this beta chain is a stray read with a size that means little. The rearrangement uses TRBV7-3 and TRBJ2-2; D unresolved. Per germline, CDR1 SGHTA and CDR2 FQGTGA. The CDR3 runs 13 residues. Trimming cost V 0 bases and J 4 bases, with 3 bases left between them. The CDR3: CASSLTVTGELFF. The DNA of the CDR3 is TGTGCCAGCAGCTTAACCGTCACCGGGGAGCTGTTTTTT.

There are a few counts of this clonotype. Since a much larger clone is just one base distant, this may be a read error. Little can be read into the size of this beta chain, an off-target read in a library designed for alpha chains. V is TRBV28 and J is TRBJ1-5, with a possible D match to TRBD1 (5 bases). Germline CDR1 MDHEN, CDR2 SYDVKM. There are 15 residues in the CDR3. The CDR3 loop is CTSSTPPGVGQPQHF. The CDR3 DNA sequence: TGTACCAGCAGTACCCCCCCGGGGGTCGGTCAGCCCCAGCATTTT. Supplemented by reference TRBV28 and TRBJ1-5, the full variable domain reads DVKVTQSSRYLVKRTGEKVFLECVQDMDHENMFWYRQDPGLGLRLIYFSYDVKMKEKGDIPEGYSVSREKKERFSLILESASTNQTSMYLCTSSTPPGVGQPQHFGDGTRLSIL.

This clonotype was picked up many times. Found in a library prepared for alpha chains, this beta chain is an off-target read, and its abundance has little meaning. V and J are TRBV3-1 and TRBJ2-1, with TRBD1 identical over 8 bases. The CDR3 contains 15 residues. Trimming at V came to 4 bases and at J to 7 bases, leaving 9 bases not matched to a gene. CDR1 and CDR2 (germline): LGHDT, YNNKEL (reference sequence). The CDR3 DNA reads TGTGCCAGCAGCCTCCGACGGACAGGGCAAAATGAGCAGTTCTTC. Translation: CASSLRRTGQNEQFF.

To note about this clonotype: This beta chain represents an off-target read in a library built for alpha chains; its size is of limited meaning. This sequence joins TRBV14 and TRBJ2-3; D not resolved. The V end was cut by 4 bases, the J end by 5 bases, with 1 base between. This CDR3 region has 10 residues. The germline V gene encodes CDR1 SGHDN and CDR2 FVKESK. CDR3 nucleotides: TGTGCCAGCAGCCGAGATACGCAGTATTTT. Protein sequence: CASSRDTQYF.

This clonotype has at least ten counts. Found in a library prepared for alpha chains, this beta chain is an off-target read, and its abundance has little meaning. The chain joins TRBV27 to TRBJ1-4; D unresolved. The V end was cut by 3 bases, the J end by 4 bases, with 3 bases between. The CDR3 totals 12 residues. Germline V gene sequence: CDR1 MNHEY, CDR2 SMNVEV (reference sequence). The CDR3 spells CASSFINEKLFF. CDR3 nucleotide sequence: TGTGCCAGCAGTTTCATTAATGAAAAACTGTTTTTT.

This clonotype is judged medium-sized. Found in a library prepared for alpha chains, this beta chain is an off-target read, and its abundance has little meaning. This chain links TRBV5-1 with TRBJ2-7; D possibly corresponds to TRBD1 (5 bases). In germline, CDR1 is SGHRS, CDR2 YFSETQ. The CDR3 has 14 residues. The V end lost 7 bases, the J end lost 0 bases, and 14 bases lay between the germline ends. The CDR3 coding sequence is TGCGCCAGCGGATCGACAGAGAGCTCCTACGAGCAGTACTTC. This encodes CASGSTESSYEQYF.

A remark on this clonotype: Since a much larger clone is just one base distant, this may be a read error. This beta chain represents an off-target read in a library built for alpha chains; its size is of limited meaning. This chain connects TRBV11-2 to TRBJ2-2, with D unclear. Germline values: CDR1 SGHAT, CDR2 FQNNGV. This CDR3 spans 15 amino acids. Deletions cut 4 bases from V and 2 bases from J, with 11 bases between. CDR3 in DNA: TGTGCCAGCAGCTCCATGGGAAGAAACACCGGGGAGCTGTTTTTT. Protein product: CASSSMGRNTGELFF.

Ten or more counts support this clonotype. This beta chain is an off-target read within a library intended for alpha chains, so its frequency means little. CDR3 in DNA: TGCGCCAGCAAAGAGACAGGGAACACCGGGGAGCTGTTTTTT. Its protein is CASKETGNTGELFF. V gene TRBV5-1 combines with J gene TRBJ2-2, with TRBD1 as a possible D gene (6 bases). Germline V gives CDR1 SGHRS, CDR2 YFSETQ. The CDR3 sequence is 14 residues long. Trimming shortened V by 6 bases and J by 1 base, and 10 bases separated the two germline ends. Filled out from reference TRBV5-1 and TRBJ2-2, the complete variable domain reads KAGVTQTPRYLIKTRGQQVTLSCSPISGHRSVSWYQQTPGQGLQFLFEYFSETQRNKGNFPGRFSGRQFSNSRSEMNVSTLELGDSALYLCASKETGNTGELFFGEGSRLTVL.

The table lists this clonotype with many counts. Because this beta chain is a stray read in a library intended to capture alpha chains, its abundance should not be given much weight. The rearrangement joins TRBV27 to TRBJ1-6; 8 bases line up with TRBD1. V trimming: 5 bases; J trimming: 7 bases; junction bases outside the gene matches: 7. CDR3 size: 15 residues. Germline CDR1 and CDR2: MNHEY and SMNVEV (reference sequence). CDR3: CASSSTTGVNSPLHF. The DNA for the CDR3 is TGTGCCAGCAGTAGCACGACAGGGGTCAATTCACCCCTCCACTTT.

This clonotype has at least ten counts. This beta chain came through as a stray read in a library set up for alpha chains, and its size says little. CDR3 sequence reads: CASSYGTGNTEAFF. Written as DNA, the CDR3 is TGTGCCAGCAGCTATGGGACAGGGAACACTGAAGCTTTCTTT. The V gene is TRBV5-4, the J gene TRBJ1-1; 8 nucleotides align to TRBD1. The length of the CDR3 is 14 residues. The germline V gene has CDR1 SGHNT and CDR2 YYREEE (reference sequence). The V gene end was trimmed by 3 bases and the J gene end by 1 base; junction bases not matched to a gene: 2.

At least ten counts were recorded for this clonotype. This beta chain was picked up by a library intended for alpha chains and is off target, so its count carries little meaning. The V gene is TRBV7-2, the J gene TRBJ2-1; either TRBD1 or TRBD2 may supply D (6 bases each). The CDR3 length is 17 residues. CDR1 and CDR2 from the germline V gene are SGHTA and FQGNSA. V shed 5 bases and J shed 3 bases, with 20 bases lying between them. The CDR3 here is CASSPRGWGLSYNEQFF. The CDR3 DNA reads TGTGCCAGCAGCCCAAGGGGGTGGGGACTCAGCTACAATGAGCAGTTCTTC.

This clonotype is deemed medium-sized. The library was prepared for alpha chains; this beta chain is a stray read, so its frequency means little. The chain couples TRBV5-1 to TRBJ2-2, with 7 bases aligning to TRBD2. Germline V gene data show CDR1 as SGHRS and CDR2 as YFSETQ. The CDR3 runs to 16 residues. Trimming took 0 bases from V and 1 from J; bases not matched to a gene: 3. The DNA of the CDR3 is TGCGCCAGCAGCTTGGGGGCTAGCGGGAACACCGGGGAGCTGTTTTTT. Protein: CASSLGASGNTGELFF. Together with reference TRBV5-1 and TRBJ2-2, the CDR3 gives the full variable domain: KAGVTQTPRYLIKTRGQQVTLSCSPISGHRSVSWYQQTPGQGLQFLFEYFSETQRNKGNFPGRFSGRQFSNSRSEMNVSTLELGDSALYLCASSLGASGNTGELFFGEGSRLTVL.

About this clonotype itself: This beta chain was picked up by a library intended for alpha chains and is off target, so its count carries little meaning. The gene calls are TRBV5-6 and TRBJ1-1; D is unresolved. CDR1 is SGHDT, CDR2 YYEEEE, per germline. V lost 2 bases, J lost 4 bases, and 12 bases lay in between. CDR3 length equals 14 residues. CDR3 DNA: TGTGCCAGCAGCTTTCGTTCAGGCGTCACTGAAGCTTTCTTT. Residues: CASSFRSGVTEAFF.

This clonotype ranks as medium-sized. Because this beta chain is a stray read in a library intended to capture alpha chains, its abundance should not be given much weight. This chain connects TRBV5-1 to TRBJ2-1; D may be TRBD2 (6 bases). V lost 0 bases and J 0 bases, leaving 10 bases between the germline ends. The CDR3 length is 16 residues. CDR1 is SGHRS and CDR2 is YFSETQ in the germline V gene. CDR3 nucleotides: TGCGCCAGCAGCTTGGATGCGGGGCTCTCCTACAATGAGCAGTTCTTC. Protein: CASSLDAGLSYNEQFF.

This clonotype is medium-sized (0.01 to 0.1%). Found in a library prepared for alpha chains, this beta chain is an off-target read, and its abundance has little meaning. V and J are TRBV7-2 and TRBJ2-3; D call uncertain. The CDR3 consists of 15 residues. Germline CDR1 SGHTA, CDR2 FQGNSA. V was trimmed by 2 bases and J by 2 bases, leaving 11 bases between them. In DNA form, the CDR3 reads TGTGCCAGCAGCTTATCCGGAAGATACACAGATACGCAGTATTTT. Protein product: CASSLSGRYTDTQYF. The full variable domain, with the rest looked up from reference TRBV7-2 and TRBJ2-3, is GAGVSQSPSNKVTEKGKDVELRCDPISGHTALYWYRQSLGQGLEFLIYFQGNSAPDKSGLPSDRFSAERTGGSVSTLTIQRTQQEDSAVYLCASSLSGRYTDTQYFGPGTRLTVL.

This clonotype appeared many times. Because this beta chain is a stray read in a library intended to capture alpha chains, its abundance should not be given much weight. This chain connects TRBV7-9 to TRBJ1-2; TRBD1 might be the D (5 bases). V gave up 8 bases and J gave up 1 base, with 11 bases separating them. CDR3 size: 13 residues. The germline CDR1 and CDR2 sequences are SEHNR and FQNEAQ (reference sequence). CDR3 loop: CASSGRINYGYTF. CDR3 DNA: TGTGCCAGCTCGGGGCGGATTAACTATGGCTACACCTTC.

This clonotype is deemed medium-sized. In a library made to pick up alpha chains, this beta chain is a stray read with a size that means little. The chain couples TRBV7-9 to TRBJ2-2; D gene uncertain. This CDR3 spans 16 amino acids. Per the germline V gene, CDR1 is SEHNR and CDR2 is FQNEAQ (reference sequence). V gave up 1 base and J gave up 3 bases, with 12 bases separating them. The CDR3 reads CASSLGSGLYTGELFF. CDR3 nucleotides: TGTGCCAGCAGCTTAGGATCCGGGCTCTACACCGGGGAGCTGTTTTTT. Looking up the rest from reference TRBV7-9 and TRBJ2-2 gives the full variable domain: DTGVSQNPRHKITKRGQNVTFRCDPISEHNRLYWYRQTLGQGPEFLTYFQNEAQLEKSRLLSDRFSAERPKGSFSTLEIQRTEQGDSAMYLCASSLGSGLYTGELFFGEGSRLTVL.